The TCR beta chain under discussion was sequenced for a study of OX40 agonist ivuxolimab in advanced cancers. With regard to the full study: Ivuxolimab was an agonistic, fully human IgG2 monoclonal antibody directed against OX40 (CD134), a costimulatory receptor. Intravenous ivuxolimab was administered to patients every 2 weeks at six dose levels: 0.01, 0.1, 0.3, 1.5, 3 and 10 mg/kg. Of the roughly 50 dose-escalation patients, hepatocellular carcinoma was present in about 20, melanoma in roughly 15, renal cell carcinoma in 9 and head and neck cancer in 9. The dose-escalation cohort was 82.7% male with a mean age of about 65 years, ranging from about 20 to 85. Prior anti-PD-1, anti-PD-L1 or anti-CTLA-4 therapy was permitted, and checkpoint inhibitors had been received by roughly two fifths of dose-escalation patients. Partial responses were achieved by three dose-escalation patients, of whom one had hepatocellular carcinoma and two had cutaneous melanoma. The point of sequencing TCRbeta in the periphery was to test whether ivuxolimab changed TCR sequence diversity and drove clonal T-cell expansion. The monotherapy dose-escalation portion (N of about 47 patients) of the phase I ivuxolimab trial is reported in the paper. Beyond this particular receptor, the publication reports: Low levels of normalized T-cell clonal expansion were also seen in some nonresponding patients. Partial responders in the 0.1-3.0 mg/kg groups had among the lowest normalized peripheral clonal expansion, especially among CD8+ T cells. At doses of 0.1 to 3.0 mg/kg, clonal expansion of both CD4+ and CD8+ T cells in blood was seen between baseline and week 6. After ivuxolimab, expanded clones were on average more numerous among CD8+ T cells than among CD4+ T cells. Which antigens the clonally expanded peripheral T cells were specific for was not determined.

CDR1 and CDR2 are drawn from the germline V gene (reference sequence): SGHKS, YYEKEE. V is trimmed back by 6 bases and J by 4 bases, and the junction contains 7 bases that no gene match accounts for. There are 14 amino acids in the CDR3, from cysteine to phenylalanine inclusive. The read is trimmed to its CDR3 DNA, 42 bases read in frame from base 1. Patients with autoimmune disease history or receiving systemic immunosuppression were excluded from the trial. In every dose cohort, peripheral blood was drawn for TCR sequencing at baseline, cycle 4 day 1, and cycle 7 day 1. The samples were taken from a phase I, first-in-human, multicenter, open-label dose-escalation trial of ivuxolimab. Adults with locally advanced or metastatic melanoma, renal cell, hepatocellular, or head and neck squamous cell carcinoma were enrolled in the trial. CD4+ and CD8+ T cells were sorted separately from peripheral blood before TCR sequencing.

This clone has just a few counts. The antigen it binds to is not known. No base quality information exists; no much larger clone differs at one position. To sequence the TCRbeta CDR3 region, genomic DNA was isolated from the sorted cells. The immunoSEQ Assay was used to sequence the TCRbeta CDR3 regions. In TCRdb, the immuneACCESS table is reduced to in-frame sequences with V and J assigned. These tables do not hold every clone; where another copy was compared, an unresolved V gene accounts for under half, and the others remain unexplained. Recorded for this sample are about 110,000 clones; about nine tenths of them occurred a single time. The top ten hold 0.25% to 0.3% of the sample.

In this chain, TRBV5-5 is recombined with TRBJ1-5, and TRBD1 aligns with 7 junction nucleotides. This specimen consisted of CD4+ or CD8+ T cells sorted from blood, obtained in a trial of the OX40 agonist ivuxolimab. This receptor was obtained from an adult with an advanced solid tumor such as melanoma, head and neck, liver or kidney cancer. The sequenced DNA is TGTGCCAGCACCTGGGGGACAGAGAATCAGCCCCAGCATTTT. Its product reads: CASTWGTENQPQHF. Full variable domain (CDR3 extended with the reference TRBV5-5 and TRBJ1-5 proteins): DAGVTQSPTHLIKTRGQQVTLRCSPISGHKSVSWYQQVLGQGPQFIFQYYEKEERGRGNFPDRFSARQFPNYSSELNVNALLLGDSALYLCASTWGTENQPQHFGDGTRLSIL.